Listed below are T cell receptor beta chains from one sample, sequenced in a study of cytomegalovirus exposure and HLA in healthy donors. Sequencing used immunoSEQ multiplex PCR; TCRdb keeps in-frame clones, though not all of them. The sample lists about 200,000 clones, 70% to 85% occurring once. Sequencing input: PBMCs. These receptors all come from a woman younger than 45 in good health and CMV-seropositive. The CDR3 runs from the conserved cysteine through the conserved F or W. The D gene is left open where the match is weak. The listing skips clone size in some rows; elsewhere it reads once, few, many or a size class.

>TRBV7-8|TRBJ2-5|-|TRBD1
CASSPRTGEETQYF
TGTGCCAGCAGCCCAAGGACAGGGGAAGAGACCCAGTACTTC
>TRBV28|TRBJ1-2|-|-
CAITPRQASYGYTF
TGTGCCATCACTCCAAGACAGGCGAGCTATGGCTACACCTTC
>TRBV18|TRBJ2-1|once|-
CASSPNYNEQFF
TGTGCCAGCTCACCCAATTACAATGAGCAGTTCTTC
>TRBV10-2|TRBJ2-7|few|TRBD1
CASSTTTGVEQYF
TGCGCCAGCAGTACAACCACAGGGGTTGAGCAGTACTTC
>TRBV28|TRBJ2-1|-|TRBD1
CASSQSPGQVEQFF
TGTGCCAGCAGTCAAAGCCCCGGACAGGTTGAGCAGTTCTTC
>TRBV28|TRBJ2-5|-|TRBD2
CASSPWLAGGGETQYF
TGTGCCAGCAGTCCCTGGCTAGCGGGAGGGGGTGAGACCCAGTACTTC
>TRBV5-4|TRBJ1-2|-|-
CASSGEGNRDNNYYGYTF
TGTGCCAGCAGCGGTGAGGGTAACCGGGACAACAACTACTATGGCTACACCTTC
>TRBV11-2|TRBJ2-1|-|-
CASSLVGSSSYNEQFF
TGTGCCAGCAGCTTAGTTGGCTCAAGCTCCTACAATGAGCAGTTCTTC
>TRBV2|TRBJ2-1|-|TRBD2
CASKISRASGRDEQFF
TGTGCCAGCAAGATTAGTAGGGCTAGCGGGAGGGATGAGCAGTTCTTC
>TRBV11-2|TRBJ1-2|-|TRBD1
CASTPGTGPLWGYTF
TGTGCCAGCACCCCCGGGACAGGCCCTCTTTGGGGCTACACCTTC
>TRBV5-4|TRBJ2-7|-|TRBD2
CASSLGLAGDEQYF
TGTGCCAGCAGCTTGGGACTAGCGGGAGACGAGCAGTACTTC
>TRBV7-7|TRBJ2-7|-|TRBD1
CASSLDGTGSYEQYF
TGTGCTAGCAGCTTAGACGGGACAGGCTCCTACGAGCAGTACTTC
>TRBV4-1|TRBJ1-1|once|TRBD1
CASRSLGQGRNTEAFF
TGCGCCAGCAGGTCATTGGGACAGGGTCGGAACACTGAAGCTTTCTTT
>TRBV28|TRBJ1-5|few|-
CASSLGAGSNQPQHF
TGTGCCAGCAGCCTAGGAGCGGGAAGCAATCAGCCCCAGCATTTT
>TRBV27|TRBJ1-3|-|-
CASSLRVPTTVSGNTIYF
TGTGCCAGCAGTTTACGAGTTCCGACGACAGTCTCTGGAAACACCATATATTTT
>TRBV15|TRBJ1-2|once|TRBD1
CATSLRTGFYGYTF
TGTGCCACCAGCCTCCGGACAGGGTTCTATGGCTACACCTTC
>TRBV6-6|TRBJ2-3|-|-
CASSLGQSTDTQYF
TGTGCCAGCAGCCTGGGGCAGAGCACAGATACGCAGTATTTT
>TRBV29-1|TRBJ2-7|-|TRBD1
CSAEDRVSYEQYF
TGCAGCGCCGAGGACAGGGTATCCTACGAGCAGTACTTC
>TRBV2|TRBJ2-3|-|-
CASKQWQGTDTQYF
TGTGCCAGCAAGCAGTGGCAGGGCACAGATACGCAGTATTTT
>TRBV5-1|TRBJ2-3|once|TRBD1
CASSLNSAGGDTQYF
TGCGCCAGCAGCTTGAATTCGGCAGGGGGAGATACGCAGTATTTT
>TRBV27|TRBJ2-1|-|TRBD2
CASSFAGVINNEQFF
TGTGCCAGCAGTTTCGCGGGAGTAATTAATAATGAGCAGTTCTTC
>TRBV29-1|TRBJ2-3|-|TRBD2
CSVPLAVSTDTQYF
TGCAGCGTTCCTCTAGCGGTTAGCACAGATACGCAGTATTTT